Presented here are 21 T cell receptor beta chains from one specimen sequenced in a study of regulatory T cells in long-lasting Graves disease. Building of the TCR beta libraries involved iRepertoire HTBI primers and Arm-PCR of CDR3 regions. TCRdb reanalysed the multiplex PCR reads using MiXCR and keeps one entry per CDR3 protein. The sample has 500,000 or so distinct CDR3 sequences; about 15% are singletons. Time point defined: newly diagnosed GD, antithyroid drugs for less than 3 months. Following extraction of RNA from PBMCs, that RNA was used to make the TCR library. These same records also appear under a second study, on T cells in Graves' hyperthyroidism and ophthalmopathy.

The sample was peripheral blood mononuclear cells (PBMCs), taken at new diagnosis, from a patient treated with antithyroid drugs. All receptors derive from a woman aged 40 to 65 with Graves disease.

As regards this clonotype: The junction does not match germline at one end; this may be a read error. The chain carries TRBV12-3 or TRBV12-4 and TRBJ2-1; 8 nucleotides line up with TRBD2. The CDR3 contains 16 residues. CDR3: CAISDPGIAGINEQFF. CDR3 DNA: TGTGCCATCAGTGACCCCGGGATAGCGGGGATAAATGAGCAGTTCTTC.

The table lists this clonotype with many counts. This chain joins TRBV3-1 and TRBJ1-5; D not certain. There are 14 residues in the CDR3. Germline assignment: CDR1 LGHDT and CDR2 YNNKEL (reference sequence). With 4 bases removed from V and 1 base from J, the gap between germline ends came to 8 bases. Written as DNA, the CDR3 is TGTGCCAGCAGCCCCACCGTGAGCAATCAGCCCCAGCATTTT. It specifies CASSPTVSNQPQHF.

CDR3 amino acids: CASSGGLAGGPGRNEQFF. CDR3 nucleotide sequence: TGTGCCAGCAGCGGGGGACTAGCGGGGGGGCCAGGGCGCAATGAGCAGTTCTTC. This chain joins TRBV7-9 and TRBJ2-1; 16 nucleotides agree with TRBD2. CDR3 size: 18 residues. CDR1 is SEHNR and CDR2 is FQNEAQ in the germline V gene (reference sequence). Trimming at V came to 5 bases and at J to 6 bases, leaving 10 bases not matched to a gene. Filled out from reference TRBV7-9 and TRBJ2-1, the complete variable domain reads DTGVSQNPRHKITKRGQNVTFRCDPISEHNRLYWYRQTLGQGPEFLTYFQNEAQLEKSRLLSDRFSAERPKGSFSTLEIQRTEQGDSAMYLCASSGGLAGGPGRNEQFFGPGTRLTVL.

This clonotype was recorded at least ten times. This chain links TRBV18 with TRBJ1-2; 8 bases map to TRBD1. V was clipped by 3 bases and J by 4 bases; unmatched bases: 7. The CDR3 runs to 15 residues. Germline V gives CDR1 KGHSH, CDR2 LQKENI. The CDR3 coding sequence is TGTGCCAGCTCACCCGGACAGGGCCTTGCCTATGGCTACACCTTC. Its translation: CASSPGQGLAYGYTF.

The table lists this clonotype with many counts. The chain recombines TRBV9 with TRBJ2-1; 7 positions match TRBD1. V dropped 3 bases and J dropped 4; count of bases not matched to a gene: 7. This CDR3 is 15 amino acids long. CDR1 and CDR2 from the germline V gene are SGDLS and YYNGEE. The CDR3 here is CASSEGQANYNEQFF. Here the CDR3 DNA reads TGTGCCAGCAGCGAAGGACAGGCAAATTACAATGAGCAGTTCTTC.

The V call is TRBV15, the J call TRBJ1-5; D is ambiguous. CDR1 LNHNV and CDR2 YYDKDF come from the germline V gene (reference sequence). This CDR3 has 15 amino acids. V was cut by 1 base and J by 0 bases, with 7 bases left in between. The CDR3 sequence is CATSRALYSNQPQHF. The CDR3 DNA sequence: TGTGCCACCAGCAGAGCCCTTTATAGCAATCAGCCCCAGCATTTT.

This chain links TRBV7-8 with TRBJ2-3, with 11 nucleotides matching TRBD1. Trimming took 1 base from V and 4 from J; bases not matched to a gene: 10. The CDR3 has 18 residues. Per the germline V gene, CDR1 is SGHVS and CDR2 is FQNEAQ. The CDR3 sequence is CASSLVGQGAQNPDTQYF. In DNA form, the CDR3 reads TGTGCCAGCAGCTTAGTTGGACAGGGGGCGCAAAATCCAGATACGCAGTATTTT.

This clonotype was seen repeatedly, ten times or more. This chain joins TRBV11-2 and TRBJ2-3; D unclear. CDR1 and CDR2 (germline): SGHAT, FQNNGV. The CDR3 covers 15 residues. Trimming shortened V by 5 bases and J by 1 base, and 13 bases separated the two germline ends. DNA for the CDR3: TGTGCCAGCAGCCCGCCCTTGGCCCGCACAGATACGCAGTATTTT. Residues: CASSPPLARTDTQYF.

Many counts were recorded for this clonotype. The J gene is TRBJ1-1, the V gene TRBV7-3, with TRBD1 identical over 9 bases. Germline values: CDR1 SGHTA, CDR2 FQGTGA. The length of the CDR3 is 12 residues. The J segment lost 11 bases and the V segment lost 6 bases, leaving 7 bases of the junction unmatched. The CDR3 DNA sequence: TGTGCCAGCAGTCGGACAGGGGAAAGGGCTTTCTTT. This codes for CASSRTGERAFF.

The chain links TRBV20-1 to TRBJ2-1; 7 bases are shared with TRBD1. Germline V gene sequence: CDR1 DFQATT, CDR2 SNEGSKA (reference sequence). V trimming: 2 bases; J trimming: 5 bases; junction bases outside the gene matches: 12. CDR3 size: 16 residues. The CDR3, as DNA: TGCAGTGCTAGACCTCCGACCGGGACAGAGAACAATGAGCAGTTCTTC. It yields the protein CSARPPTGTENNEQFF.

This rearrangement joins TRBV19 to TRBJ2-1; D is undetermined. Germline CDR1 LNHDA, CDR2 SQIVND (reference sequence). This CDR3 spans 12 amino acids. Trimming cost V 1 base and J 6 bases, with 4 bases left between them. Written as DNA, the CDR3 is TGTGCCAGTAGTATAGGGTTCAATGAGCAGTTCTTC. Translating it yields CASSIGFNEQFF.

Comment on this clonotype: An end of the junction does not agree with germline; a read error may underlie this. J is TRBJ1-6 and V is TRBV5-4, with unresolved D. Looked up from germline, CDR1 is SGHNT and CDR2 is YYREEE (reference sequence). This CDR3 is built from 14 residues. CDR3 sequence reads: CASRLDSIGSPLHF. The DNA for the CDR3 is TGTGCCAGCAGATTGGACTCAATCGGTTCACCCCTCCACTTT.

The chain combines TRBV4-1 with TRBJ2-4; TRBD1 is a possible D gene (5 bases). Germline CDR1 and CDR2: MGHRA and YSYEKL. The CDR3 has 15 residues. Trimming removed 5 bases from V and 4 bases from J, with 15 bases in between. The CDR3 here is CASSRMAGLKNIQYF. The CDR3 bases are TGCGCCAGCAGCAGAATGGCAGGGCTGAAAAACATTCAGTACTTC.

CDR3 in DNA: TGCGCCAGCAGCTTGCTGGGACTAGAGGGGCCCCAGCATTTT. Encoded protein: CASSLLGLEGPQHF. V gene TRBV5-1 combines with J gene TRBJ1-5, with D tentatively TRBD1 (5 bases). Trimming stripped 1 base from V and 9 bases from J, with 14 bases between. This CDR3 has 14 amino acids. In germline, CDR1 is SGHRS, CDR2 YFSETQ.

In its sample, this clonotype was seen a few times. The V and J genes are TRBV5-1 and TRBJ2-5; D may be TRBD1 or TRBD2 (5 bases each). This CDR3 has 15 amino acids. Germline assignment: CDR1 SGHRS and CDR2 YFSETQ. V was pared by 0 bases and J by 5 bases, with 14 bases between. This CDR3 reads CASSLDVGTWETQYF. Here the CDR3 DNA reads TGCGCCAGCAGCTTGGATGTGGGGACCTGGGAGACCCAGTACTTC.

Turning to this clonotype: A read error is possible here, since a much larger clone lies one base away. CDR3 in DNA: TGTGCCAGCAAGGAGGGCACAGATACGCAGTATTTT. Amino acids: CASKEGTDTQYF. The chain couples TRBV3-1 to TRBJ2-3, with D perhaps matching TRBD2 (5 bases). Trimming shortened V by 7 bases and J by 1 base, and 6 bases separated the two germline ends. Germline-derived CDR1 and CDR2 are LGHDT and YNNKEL (reference sequence). The CDR3 is 12 amino acids.

The table lists this clonotype with many counts. J is TRBJ1-1 and V is TRBV6-1; D unclear. The CDR3 contains 13 residues. The germline V gene encodes CDR1 MNHNS and CDR2 SASEGT. V was pared by 7 bases and J by 1 base, with 10 bases between. The DNA for the CDR3 is TGTGCCAGCACCCTCTCCGAGAACACTGAAGCTTTCTTT. It specifies CASTLSENTEAFF.

This clonotype was detected a few times. The chain combines TRBV5-4 with TRBJ2-3; 8 bases fit TRBD2. This CDR3 contains 15 residues. The V gene's germline CDR1 is SGHNT and CDR2 YYREEE (reference sequence). The V gene end was trimmed by 1 base and the J gene end by 2 bases; junction bases not matched to a gene: 3. CDR3 bases: TGTGCCAGCAGCTTGTGGCGGGGGGCCACAGATACGCAGTATTTT. Translating it yields CASSLWRGATDTQYF.

This clonotype occurred many times. V gene TRBV5-6 combines with J gene TRBJ2-3, with D possibly matching TRBD2 (6 bases). V lost 6 bases and J lost 2, with 22 bases in between. Germline CDR1 reads SGHDT; CDR2 reads YYEEEE. The CDR3 covers 17 residues. In DNA form, the CDR3 reads TGTGCCAGCACCTTCACTAGGGACTCCCTCCTCACAGATACGCAGTATTTT. It encodes CASTFTRDSLLTDTQYF.

This clonotype was detected many times. This sequence joins TRBV3-1 and TRBJ2-7, with 10 bases lining up with TRBD1. The CDR3 is 14 residues long. Trimming took 7 bases from V and 2 from J; bases not matched to a gene: 5. Per the germline V gene, CDR1 is LGHDT and CDR2 is YNNKEL (reference sequence). The DNA of the CDR3 is TGTGCCAGCATGAAGGGGACAGGGGCCTACGAGCAGTACTTC. Protein sequence: CASMKGTGAYEQYF.

This clonotype was counted at least ten times. The V gene is TRBV4-1, the J gene TRBJ1-5, with TRBD1 matching over 7 bases. Trimming removed 2 bases from V and 2 bases from J; junction bases left unmatched: 3. Germline CDR1 reads MGHRA; CDR2 reads YSYEKL. The CDR3 length is 15 residues. DNA of the CDR3: TGCGCCAGCAGCCAACCGGGACAGCGCAATCAGCCCCAGCATTTT. Protein sequence: CASSQPGQRNQPQHF.